The clone carrying this T cell receptor (beta chain) was counted a single time. This CDR3 contains 14 residues. Germline CDR1 reads SNHLY; CDR2 reads FYNNEI. V lost 7 bases to trimming and J lost 5 bases, with 15 bases between them. The entry originates in a study of T cell responses to AZD1222 COVID-19 vaccine. Study overall: Some second doses came at about 4 weeks and others at about 12 weeks; these were pooled.

Assay used: immunoSEQ multiplex PCR; TCRdb lists only in-frame clones, some missing. Counted here are over 100,000 clones, roughly nine tenths occurring once; the ten biggest clones make up less than 8.5%. This specimen consisted of peripheral blood, obtained on day 0 of AZD1222 vaccination. The receptor was derived from an adult in good health. The chain has TRBV2 and TRBJ1-5, with D possibly TRBD1 on 6 matching bases. The CDR3 is CASNPGGGHQPQHF. DNA of the CDR3: TGTGCCAGCAACCCTGGGGGGGGCCATCAGCCCCAGCATTTT.